Listed below are T cell receptor beta chains from one sample, sequenced in a study of blood T cell repertoires in COVID-19. TCRdb's copy holds only in-frame clones and misses some; the assay was immunoSEQ multiplex PCR. This sample has a few hundred thousand clones, with about 87% found just once. Sequenced sample: peripheral blood. These TCRs come from a woman between 40 and 50 years old with acute or convalescent COVID-19. Each CDR3 is given with its conserved first and last residue. A D gene is named only where the DNA matches it firmly. Rows give clone size only sometimes, using once, few, many, or a class for an expanded clone.

DNA: TGTGCCAGCCACATGAACACTGAAGCTTTCTTT; CDR3: CASHMNTEAFF; J: TRBJ1-1; V: TRBV2; D: -; size: -
DNA: TGTGCCAGCTCACCAAGGGAGAGAGAGTCAAATGAAAAACTGTTTTTT; CDR3: CASSPRERESNEKLFF; J: TRBJ1-4; V: TRBV18; D: -; size: once
DNA: TGTGCCAGCGCGGCTTCTGCCCCTGAAGCTTTCTTT; CDR3: CASAASAPEAFF; J: TRBJ1-1; V: TRBV7-9; D: -; size: -
DNA: TGCGCCAGCAGCCTCACCGGGACAGCTCACTATGGCTACACCTTC; CDR3: CASSLTGTAHYGYTF; J: TRBJ1-2; V: TRBV4-1; D: TRBD1; size: -
DNA: TGTGCCAGCAGCAAAGAGGGGGAATCTTCATATGAGCAGTTCTTC; CDR3: CASSKEGESSYEQFF; J: TRBJ2-1; V: TRBV21-1; D: -; size: -
DNA: TGCAGTGCTTGGGGGGAAAATGGCTACACCTTC; CDR3: CSAWGENGYTF; J: TRBJ1-2; V: TRBV20-1; D: -; size: -
DNA: TGTGCCAGCAGTACACCCGGGACTGAAGAGACCCAGTACTTC; CDR3: CASSTPGTEETQYF; J: TRBJ2-5; V: TRBV6-6; D: -; size: -
DNA: TGTGCCAGCAGGCGGCGGGGGGGGAAAGAGACCCAGTACTTC; CDR3: CASRRRGGKETQYF; J: TRBJ2-5; V: TRBV6-5; D: TRBD2; size: -
DNA: TGTGCCAGCACTCGGGGGGACAGCTTGGGGACCCAGTACTTC; CDR3: CASTRGDSLGTQYF; J: TRBJ2-5; V: TRBV6-6; D: -; size: -
DNA: TGTGCCAGCCACCAGACAGGGTATACCGGCATATCCCGCTCCTATAATTCACCCCTCCACTTT; CDR3: CASHQTGYTGISRSYNSPLHF; J: TRBJ1-6; V: TRBV2; D: TRBD1; size: -
DNA: TGTGCCAGCAGTACGACAGGGCCCTATGGCTACACCTTC; CDR3: CASSTTGPYGYTF; J: TRBJ1-2; V: TRBV12-3/TRBV12-4; D: TRBD1; size: -
DNA: TGTGCCTGGAGTGAGGGGGCAGCAAACCAATGGGGCTATGGCTACACCTTC; CDR3: CAWSEGAANQWGYGYTF; J: TRBJ1-2; V: TRBV30; D: TRBD1; size: -
DNA: TGCGCCAGCAGTCAGTTTGCAGTCCGCGACTTTGAAGCTTTCTTT; CDR3: CASSQFAVRDFEAFF; J: TRBJ1-1; V: TRBV23-1; D: -; size: once
DNA: TGTGCCAGCAGCGGGGCGTTGGGGGGAGATTATGGCTACACCTTC; CDR3: CASSGALGGDYGYTF; J: TRBJ1-2; V: TRBV5-6; D: -; size: -
DNA: TGTGCCAGCAGCGCGTCTAGCGGGAGATCTCAGTTCTTC; CDR3: CASSASSGRSQFF; J: TRBJ2-1; V: TRBV9; D: TRBD2; size: once
DNA: TGTGCCAGCAGTTACTCCGGGGGGGGCGTGAGCTATGGCTACACCTTC; CDR3: CASSYSGGGVSYGYTF; J: TRBJ1-2; V: TRBV6-5; D: -; size: once
DNA: TGTGCCAGCAGCACACAGGGAGACACTGAAGCTTTCTTT; CDR3: CASSTQGDTEAFF; J: TRBJ1-1; V: TRBV21-1; D: -; size: -
DNA: TGTGCCAGTAGTCCCTGGGAGGGGGTAGGATCACCCCTCCACTTT; CDR3: CASSPWEGVGSPLHF; J: TRBJ1-6; V: TRBV19; D: -; size: -
DNA: TGTGCCAGTAGCACAAATCATGGTCGGAACACTGAAGCTTTCTTT; CDR3: CASSTNHGRNTEAFF; J: TRBJ1-1; V: TRBV19; D: -; size: -